This TCR beta chain comes out of a study of identical twins. General observations from the study: Out-of-frame alpha sequences that twins shared showed excess low generation probability. Clonotypes of the beta chain that were abundant in cord blood carried fewer insertions (memory repertoires showed none).

The CDR3 has 16 residues. Trimming removed 2 bases from V and 0 bases from J, with 12 bases in between. CDR1 is SGHTA, CDR2 FQGNSA, per germline. Points on this clonotype: Its antigen is undetermined.

Unique molecular identifiers were present on the cDNA, and a universal primer site came from template switching. A single record per CDR3 protein comes from TCRdb applying MiXCR to the 5' RACE reads. This sample yields approximately 260,000 distinct CDR3 sequences, of which 11% to 15% are seen a single time; around 9% belongs to the top ten. The source of this sequence is a woman aged 18 to 35 in good health. The J gene is TRBJ2-3, the V gene TRBV7-2; a weak D match, TRBD2 (5 bases). The specimen sequenced was memory (CD45RO+) T cells sorted from blood. CDR3 in amino acids: CASSLRVGGSTDTQYF. For the CDR3, the DNA is TGTGCCAGCAGCTTAAGAGTCGGCGGGAGCACAGATACGCAGTATTTT.